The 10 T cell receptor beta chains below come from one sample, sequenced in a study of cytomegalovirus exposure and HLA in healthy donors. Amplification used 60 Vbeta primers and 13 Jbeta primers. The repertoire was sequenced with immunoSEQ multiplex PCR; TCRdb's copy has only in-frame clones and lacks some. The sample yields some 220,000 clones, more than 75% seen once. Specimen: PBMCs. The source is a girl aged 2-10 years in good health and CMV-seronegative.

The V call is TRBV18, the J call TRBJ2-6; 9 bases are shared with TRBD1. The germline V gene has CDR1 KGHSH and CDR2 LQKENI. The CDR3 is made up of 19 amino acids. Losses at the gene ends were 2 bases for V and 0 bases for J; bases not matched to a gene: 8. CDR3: CASSPWGQGHSSGANVLTF. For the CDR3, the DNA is TGTGCCAGCTCACCATGGGGACAGGGCCATTCCTCTGGGGCCAACGTCCTGACTTTC.

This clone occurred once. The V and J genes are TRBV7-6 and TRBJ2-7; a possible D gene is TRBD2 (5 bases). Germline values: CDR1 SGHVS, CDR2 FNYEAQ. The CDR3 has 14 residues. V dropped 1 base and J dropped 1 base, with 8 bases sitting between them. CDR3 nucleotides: TGTGCCAGCAGCTTAGGAGGGCAGTCCTACGAGCAGTACTTC. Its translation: CASSLGGQSYEQYF.

The CDR3 region has the DNA TGCAGTGCTACCGGGGGTACGCAGTATTTT. Amino acid sequence: CSATGGTQYF. This rearrangement joins TRBV20-1 to TRBJ2-3; D is perhaps TRBD2 (6 bases). The CDR3 consists of 10 residues. Germline V gene data show CDR1 as DFQATT and CDR2 as SNEGSKA (reference sequence). The V end lost 4 bases, the J end lost 8 bases, and 7 bases lay between the germline ends.

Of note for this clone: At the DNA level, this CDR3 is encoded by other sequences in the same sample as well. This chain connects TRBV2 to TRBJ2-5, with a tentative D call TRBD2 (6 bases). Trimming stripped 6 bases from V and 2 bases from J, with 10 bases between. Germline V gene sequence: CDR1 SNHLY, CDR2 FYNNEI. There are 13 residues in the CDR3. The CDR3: CASRGTSQETQYF. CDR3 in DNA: TGTGCCAGCAGGGGGACTTCACAAGAGACCCAGTACTTC.

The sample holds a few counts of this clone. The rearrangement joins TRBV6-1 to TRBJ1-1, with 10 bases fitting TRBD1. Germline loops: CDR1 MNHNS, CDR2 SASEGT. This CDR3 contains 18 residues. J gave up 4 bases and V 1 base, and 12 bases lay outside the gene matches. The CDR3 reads CASSEGSTGGSPFTEAFF. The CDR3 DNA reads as TGTGCCAGCAGTGAAGGGTCGACAGGGGGCTCACCGTTCACTGAAGCTTTCTTT.

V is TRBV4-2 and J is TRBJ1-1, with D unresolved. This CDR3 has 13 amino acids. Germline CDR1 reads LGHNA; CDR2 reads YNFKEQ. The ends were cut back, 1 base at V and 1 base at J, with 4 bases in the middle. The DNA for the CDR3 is TGTGCCAGCAGCCAAGTAGCGAACACTGAAGCTTTCTTT. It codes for CASSQVANTEAFF.

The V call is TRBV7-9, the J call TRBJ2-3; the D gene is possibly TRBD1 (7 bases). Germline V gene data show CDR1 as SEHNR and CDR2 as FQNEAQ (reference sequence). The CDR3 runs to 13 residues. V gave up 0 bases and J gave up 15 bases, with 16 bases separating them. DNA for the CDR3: TGTGCCAGCAGCTTAGCGCGGCGGGACAGCCATTATTTT. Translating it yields CASSLARRDSHYF.

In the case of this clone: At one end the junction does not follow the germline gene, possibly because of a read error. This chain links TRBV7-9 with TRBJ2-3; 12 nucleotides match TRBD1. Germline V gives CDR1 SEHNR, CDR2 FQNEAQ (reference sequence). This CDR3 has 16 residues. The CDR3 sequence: CSSTLLPGQGADTQYF. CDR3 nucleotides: TGTTCCAGCACCTTACTTCCGGGACAGGGGGCCGATACGCAGTATTTT.

The CDR3 coding sequence is TGCGCCAGCAGCCCGGAACGGCGACAGGGGTGGACTGAAGCTTTCTTT. Translated: CASSPERRQGWTEAFF. This chain links TRBV4-1 with TRBJ1-1; 8 nucleotides align to TRBD1. CDR3 length: 16 amino acids. The V gene's germline CDR1 is MGHRA and CDR2 YSYEKL. V lost 4 bases and J lost 5; bases outside the gene matches: 12.

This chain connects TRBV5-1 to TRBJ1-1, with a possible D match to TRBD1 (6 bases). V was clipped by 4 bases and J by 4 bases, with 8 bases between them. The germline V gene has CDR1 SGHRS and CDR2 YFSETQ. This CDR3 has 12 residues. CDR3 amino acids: CASSIQGTEAFF. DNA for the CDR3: TGCGCCAGCAGCATACAGGGCACTGAAGCTTTCTTT.